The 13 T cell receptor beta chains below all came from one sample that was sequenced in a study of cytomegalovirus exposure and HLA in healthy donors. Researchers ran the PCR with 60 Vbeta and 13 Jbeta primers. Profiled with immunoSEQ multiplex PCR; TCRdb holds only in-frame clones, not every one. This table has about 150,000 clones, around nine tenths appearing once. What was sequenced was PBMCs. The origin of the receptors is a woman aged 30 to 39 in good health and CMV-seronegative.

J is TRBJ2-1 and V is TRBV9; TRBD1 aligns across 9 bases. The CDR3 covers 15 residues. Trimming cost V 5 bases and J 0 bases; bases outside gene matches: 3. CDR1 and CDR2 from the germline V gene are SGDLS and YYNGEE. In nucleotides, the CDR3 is TGTGCCAGCAGTGGGACAGGGAGCTCCTACAATGAGCAGTTCTTC. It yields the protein CASSGTGSSYNEQFF.

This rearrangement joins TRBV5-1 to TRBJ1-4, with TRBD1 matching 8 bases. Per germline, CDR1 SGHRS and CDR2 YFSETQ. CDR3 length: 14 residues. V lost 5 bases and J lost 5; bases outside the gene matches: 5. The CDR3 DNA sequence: TGCGCCAGCAGTTTACAGGGGGAGAATGAAAAACTGTTTTTT. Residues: CASSLQGENEKLFF.

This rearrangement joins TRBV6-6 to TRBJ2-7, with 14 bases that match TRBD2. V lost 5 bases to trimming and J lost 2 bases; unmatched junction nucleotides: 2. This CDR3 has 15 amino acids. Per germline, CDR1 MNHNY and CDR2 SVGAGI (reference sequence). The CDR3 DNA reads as TGTGCCAGCAGTGGACTAGCGGGAGGAACCTACGAGCAGTACTTC. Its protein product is CASSGLAGGTYEQYF.

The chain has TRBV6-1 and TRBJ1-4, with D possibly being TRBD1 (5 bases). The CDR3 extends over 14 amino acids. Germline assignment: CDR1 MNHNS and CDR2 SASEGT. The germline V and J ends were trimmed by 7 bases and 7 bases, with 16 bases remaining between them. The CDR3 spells CASIRQAGGEKLFF. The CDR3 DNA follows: TGTGCCAGCATTCGGCAGGCGGGGGGTGAAAAACTGTTTTTT.

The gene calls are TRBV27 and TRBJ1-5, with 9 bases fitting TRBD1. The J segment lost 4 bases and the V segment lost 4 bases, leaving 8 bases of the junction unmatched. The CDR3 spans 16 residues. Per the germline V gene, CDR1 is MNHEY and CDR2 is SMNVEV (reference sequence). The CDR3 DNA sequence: TGTGCCAGCAGTTCCCGGGGACAGGGTGGAAATCAGCCCCAGCATTTT. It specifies CASSSRGQGGNQPQHF.

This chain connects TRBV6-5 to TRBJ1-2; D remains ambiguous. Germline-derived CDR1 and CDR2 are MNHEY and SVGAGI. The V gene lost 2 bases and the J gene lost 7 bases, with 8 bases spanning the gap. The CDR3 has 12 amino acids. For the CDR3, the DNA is TGTGCCAGCAGTTACGGGTCGGGTGGCTACACCTTC. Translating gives CASSYGSGGYTF.

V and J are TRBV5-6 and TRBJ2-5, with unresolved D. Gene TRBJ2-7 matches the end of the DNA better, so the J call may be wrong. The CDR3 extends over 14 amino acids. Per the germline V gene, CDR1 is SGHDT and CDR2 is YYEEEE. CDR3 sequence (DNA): TGTGCCAGCAGCTTGGTTGCCAAAACCTACGAGCAGTACTTC. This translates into CASSLVAKTYEQYF.

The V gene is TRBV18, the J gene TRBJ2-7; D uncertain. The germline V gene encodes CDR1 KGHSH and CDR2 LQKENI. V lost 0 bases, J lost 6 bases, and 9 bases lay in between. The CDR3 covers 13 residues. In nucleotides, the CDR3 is TGTGCCAGCTCACCACCCGGAGCGAGCGAGCAGTACTTC. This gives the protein CASSPPGASEQYF.

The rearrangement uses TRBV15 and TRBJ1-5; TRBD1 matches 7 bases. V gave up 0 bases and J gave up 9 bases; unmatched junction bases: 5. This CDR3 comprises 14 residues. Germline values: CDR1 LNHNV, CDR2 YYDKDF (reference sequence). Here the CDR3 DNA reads TGTGCCACCAGCAGAGATCAGGGGGAGAGGCCCCAGCATTTT. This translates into CATSRDQGERPQHF. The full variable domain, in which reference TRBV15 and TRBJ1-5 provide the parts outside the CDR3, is DAMVIQNPRYQVTQFGKPVTLSCSQTLNHNVMYWYQQKSSQAPKLLFHYYDKDFNNEADTPDNFQSRRPNTSFCFLDIRSPGLGDTAMYLCATSRDQGERPQHFGDGTRLSIL.

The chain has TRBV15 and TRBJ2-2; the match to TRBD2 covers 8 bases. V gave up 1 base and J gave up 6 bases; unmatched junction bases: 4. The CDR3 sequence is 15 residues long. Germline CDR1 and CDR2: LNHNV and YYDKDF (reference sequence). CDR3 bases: TGTGCCACCAGCAGAGTACACGGGGGGGCCGGGGAGCTGTTTTTT. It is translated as CATSRVHGGAGELFF.

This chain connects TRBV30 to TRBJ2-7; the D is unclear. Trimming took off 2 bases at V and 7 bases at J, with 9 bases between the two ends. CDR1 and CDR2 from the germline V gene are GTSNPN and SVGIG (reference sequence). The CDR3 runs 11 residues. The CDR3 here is CAWSLTREQYF. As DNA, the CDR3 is TGTGCCTGGAGTTTGACTCGGGAGCAGTACTTC.

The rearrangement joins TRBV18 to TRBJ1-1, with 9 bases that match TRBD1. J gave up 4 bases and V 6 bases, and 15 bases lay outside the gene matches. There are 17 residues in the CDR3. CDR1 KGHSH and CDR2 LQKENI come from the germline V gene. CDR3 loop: CASSPTGTGQLRTEAFF. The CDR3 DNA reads TGTGCCAGCTCCCCGACCGGGACAGGGCAACTTCGCACTGAAGCTTTCTTT.

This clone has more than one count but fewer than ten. The CDR3 sequence: CASSQDSDTEAFF. DNA for the CDR3: TGCGCCAGCAGCCAAGATTCGGACACTGAAGCTTTCTTT. The chain couples TRBV4-1 to TRBJ1-1; no clear D gene. The germline V gene has CDR1 MGHRA and CDR2 YSYEKL. V was trimmed by 0 bases and J by 3 bases, leaving 5 bases between them. The CDR3 loop spans 13 amino acids.